This T cell receptor (beta chain) was sequenced during a study of shared clonotypes between healthy human individuals. CD4+ cells underwent separation, giving CD45RA+ naive and CD45RA-negative memory subsets. TCRdb keeps only in-frame clones here, not all; method: immunoSEQ multiplex PCR. The table records around 2.3 million clones, approximately 95% of them present only once. Germline V gene lookup returns CDR1 SGHNT and CDR2 YYREEE (reference sequence). Trimming took 4 bases from V and 7 from J, leaving 20 bases between them. There are 16 residues in the CDR3. Specimen: naive CD4+ T cells sorted from blood. Subset reported: CD45RA+ positively selected. This TCR was recovered from a man aged 18-30 years in good health. V is TRBV5-4 and J is TRBJ2-2; D is perhaps TRBD2 (5 bases). CDR3 in amino acids: CASSPAGGPYRGELFF. The CDR3 region has the DNA TGTGCCAGCAGCCCGGCGGGCGGACCATATCGCGGGGAGCTGTTTTTT.